This is a list of T cell receptor beta chains from one sample in a study of OX40 agonist ivuxolimab in advanced cancers. Assay used: immunoSEQ multiplex PCR; TCRdb lists only in-frame clones, some missing. The sample shows some 81,000 clones, about 86% of them seen only once. The sequencing used CD4+ or CD8+ T cells sorted from blood, collected in a trial of the OX40 agonist ivuxolimab. The source of these receptors is an adult with an advanced solid tumor such as melanoma, head and neck, liver or kidney cancer. Each CDR3 is given with its conserved first and last residue. Fields, in order: J gene, V gene, clone size, D gene, CDR3 DNA, CDR3 protein. A D gene is named only where the DNA matches it firmly. Rows give clone size only sometimes, using once, few, many, or a class for an expanded clone.

J: TRBJ1-1
V: TRBV5-1
size: -
D: TRBD1
DNA: TGCGCCAGCAGCCCCGGACAGGGGGCCTCGAGAACTGAAGCTTTCTTT
CDR3: CASSPGQGASRTEAFF

J: TRBJ1-2
V: TRBV7-2
size: -
D: -
DNA: TGTGCCAGCAGCTTGATGGGGGTGGAGTATGGCTACACCTTC
CDR3: CASSLMGVEYGYTF

J: TRBJ2-3
V: TRBV18
size: -
D: -
DNA: TGTGCCAGCTCATACTTGGCACCCGGGACTTCGAGCACAGATACGCAGTATTTT
CDR3: CASSYLAPGTSSTDTQYF

J: TRBJ1-2
V: TRBV28
size: -
D: -
DNA: TGTGCCAGCAGTTTGGGCGGACAACTACATGGCTACACCTTC
CDR3: CASSLGGQLHGYTF

J: TRBJ1-6
V: TRBV27
size: -
D: -
DNA: TGTGCCAGCAGTTTAGCCCGGGATGCGAGGGAGTCCAATTCACCCCTCCACTTT
CDR3: CASSLARDARESNSPLHF

J: TRBJ1-1
V: TRBV6-5
size: -
D: -
DNA: TGTGCCAGCAGTTCCCTAACGGGACGAGGTGAAGCTTTCTTT
CDR3: CASSSLTGRGEAFF

J: TRBJ1-2
V: TRBV7-2
size: -
D: -
DNA: TGTGCCAGCAGTTGGGAGAACTATGGCTACACCTTC
CDR3: CASSWENYGYTF

J: TRBJ1-2
V: TRBV28
size: -
D: -
DNA: TGTGCCAGCAGTTTATCGTCCGGGCATGGCTACACCTTC
CDR3: CASSLSSGHGYTF

J: TRBJ2-3
V: TRBV5-1
size: -
D: TRBD2
DNA: TGCGCCAGCAGCCGACTAGCGGGAGGGCAGAGGGATACGCAGTATTTT
CDR3: CASSRLAGGQRDTQYF

J: TRBJ1-1
V: TRBV5-1
size: -
D: TRBD1
DNA: TGCGCCAGCAGCCTGGGACAGATGATGAACACTGAAGCTTTCTTT
CDR3: CASSLGQMMNTEAFF

J: TRBJ2-5
V: TRBV10-1
size: few
D: -
DNA: TGCGCCAGCAGTGAGTCCCCTGGCAGGGGCCAAGAGACCCAGTACTTC
CDR3: CASSESPGRGQETQYF

J: TRBJ2-7
V: TRBV19
size: -
D: -
DNA: TGTGCCAGTAGTACAACCGGGACACTCTCCTACGAGCAGTACTTC
CDR3: CASSTTGTLSYEQYF

J: TRBJ2-3
V: TRBV6-5
size: -
D: -
DNA: TGTGCCAGCAGTTACTCGAAGTTAGGGGATACGCAGTATTTT
CDR3: CASSYSKLGDTQYF

J: TRBJ1-3
V: TRBV4-3
size: -
D: -
DNA: TGCGCCAGCAGCCATGGGGTAATCGGGGGTACGGACACCATATATTTT
CDR3: CASSHGVIGGTDTIYF

J: TRBJ2-3
V: TRBV11-2
size: once
D: TRBD1
DNA: TGTGCCAGCAGCTTGAGGGGGGACAGGGTAGACCTCGGGGATACGCAGTATTTT
CDR3: CASSLRGDRVDLGDTQYF

J: TRBJ2-5
V: TRBV2
size: -
D: TRBD2
DNA: TGTGCCAGCAGTGAAGCGCAACCGGGACTAGCGGGGAAGACCCAGTACTTC
CDR3: CASSEAQPGLAGKTQYF

J: TRBJ2-3
V: TRBV28
size: once
D: TRBD1
DNA: TGTGCCAGCAGTTCTCCGACAGGGGAGTATTTT
CDR3: CASSSPTGEYF

J: TRBJ2-3
V: TRBV7-3
size: -
D: TRBD2
DNA: TGTGCCAGCAGCGTCAACAGCGGGGGGTCAAACACAGATACGCAGTATTTT
CDR3: CASSVNSGGSNTDTQYF

J: TRBJ2-1
V: TRBV9
size: -
D: TRBD2
DNA: TGTGCCAGCAGCGTCACCGGGACTAGTAGTTCTGGTGAGCAGTTCTTC
CDR3: CASSVTGTSSSGEQFF

J: TRBJ1-2
V: TRBV28
size: -
D: TRBD1
DNA: TGTGCCAGCAGTTCCCCCTTCAGGGGGAGCTATGGCTACACCTTC
CDR3: CASSSPFRGSYGYTF

J: TRBJ1-5
V: TRBV29-1
size: many
D: -
DNA: TGCAGCGTTTCCTGGGGCAATCAGCCCCAGCATTTT
CDR3: CSVSWGNQPQHF

J: TRBJ2-7
V: TRBV29-1
size: -
D: TRBD1
DNA: TGCAGCGCTGGGACAGCCTACGAGCAGTACTTC
CDR3: CSAGTAYEQYF

J: TRBJ1-3
V: TRBV19
size: -
D: -
DNA: TGTGCCAGTAGTATCGGAGCAGGGCCTGGAAACACCATATATTTT
CDR3: CASSIGAGPGNTIYF

J: TRBJ1-4
V: TRBV10-2
size: -
D: -
DNA: TGCGCCAGCAGTGAGAACCGGCAAGCTAATGAAAAACTGTTTTTT
CDR3: CASSENRQANEKLFF

J: TRBJ1-2
V: TRBV30
size: -
D: -
DNA: TGTGCCTGGGTCGGAAAGGGAGGTAGTTATGGCTACACCTTC
CDR3: CAWVGKGGSYGYTF

J: TRBJ1-3
V: TRBV6-6
size: once
D: -
DNA: TGTGCCAGCAGCCGCGACCGGGCGTCGTCTGGAAACACCATATATTTT
CDR3: CASSRDRASSGNTIYF

J: TRBJ1-1
V: TRBV27
size: -
D: -
DNA: TGTGCCACCTCAAATCGAGAGTCCACTGAAGCTTTCTTT
CDR3: CATSNRESTEAFF

J: TRBJ2-5
V: TRBV30
size: -
D: -
DNA: TGTGCCTGGAGTGAGGGGGAGGGAGAGACCCAGTACTTC
CDR3: CAWSEGEGETQYF

J: TRBJ1-1
V: TRBV5-4
size: once
D: TRBD1
DNA: TGTGCCAGCAGCAGGGACAGAATGAACACTGAAGCTTTCTTT
CDR3: CASSRDRMNTEAFF

J: TRBJ1-4
V: TRBV6-1
size: few
D: -
DNA: TGTGCCAGCAGTGAAGCGGGGGCGAATGAAAAACTGTTTTTT
CDR3: CASSEAGANEKLFF

J: TRBJ2-5
V: TRBV11-2
size: -
D: -
DNA: TGTGCCAGCAGCCCAACCGGGACCTTGACGGGAGAGACCCAGTACTTC
CDR3: CASSPTGTLTGETQYF

J: TRBJ2-7
V: TRBV4-3
size: -
D: -
DNA: TGCGCCAGCAGCCAAGAGAGGGGCCGAGTAGGCGAGCAGTACTTC
CDR3: CASSQERGRVGEQYF

J: TRBJ1-1
V: TRBV10-2
size: -
D: TRBD1
DNA: TGCGCCAGCAGTGAGTCGACAGGGATGGTGAACACTGAAGCTTTCTTT
CDR3: CASSESTGMVNTEAFF

J: TRBJ2-6
V: TRBV28
size: once
D: -
DNA: TGTGCCAGCAGTTTAAGTGGGGCCAACGTCCTGACTTTC
CDR3: CASSLSGANVLTF

J: TRBJ2-3
V: TRBV14
size: -
D: TRBD2
DNA: TGTGCCAGCAGCCACAAGACTAGCGGGCTTTGGATGAATACGCAGTATTTT
CDR3: CASSHKTSGLWMNTQYF

J: TRBJ1-2
V: TRBV9
size: -
D: -
DNA: TGTGCCAGCAGCCGGCTCGGGCAGAGTGCCTATGGCTACACCTTC
CDR3: CASSRLGQSAYGYTF

J: TRBJ2-7
V: TRBV5-4
size: -
D: -
DNA: TGTGCCAGCAGCCGTTTCTCCTACGAGCAGTACTTC
CDR3: CASSRFSYEQYF

J: TRBJ1-1
V: TRBV6-1
size: -
D: -
DNA: TGTGCCAGCAGTCAAGGCCGATTACAGGGATGGGCTTTCTTT
CDR3: CASSQGRLQGWAFF

J: TRBJ2-7
V: TRBV30
size: -
D: TRBD2
DNA: TGTGCCTGGAGTCCGACTAGCCACGAGCAGTACTTC
CDR3: CAWSPTSHEQYF

J: TRBJ2-2
V: TRBV5-1
size: -
D: -
DNA: TGCGCCAGCAGCTTGGCGAGGGGGACCGGGGAGCTGTTTTTT
CDR3: CASSLARGTGELFF

J: TRBJ1-3
V: TRBV19
size: few
D: -
DNA: TGTGCCAGTAGTATGGAGCACGGAAACACCATATATTTT
CDR3: CASSMEHGNTIYF

J: TRBJ2-3
V: TRBV5-1
size: -
D: -
DNA: TGCGCCAGCAGCTTGGTTATGATCACAGATACGCAGTATTTT
CDR3: CASSLVMITDTQYF

J: TRBJ2-1
V: TRBV6-4
size: -
D: -
DNA: TGTGCCAGCAGTGACTCGCCTTTTGGCTACAATGAGCAGTTCTTC
CDR3: CASSDSPFGYNEQFF

J: TRBJ1-2
V: TRBV19
size: -
D: TRBD1
DNA: TGTGCCAGTAGTATGGACAGGGGATTGGACTACACCTTC
CDR3: CASSMDRGLDYTF

J: TRBJ1-1
V: TRBV7-8
size: -
D: -
DNA: TGTGCCAGCAGCTTAGCCGGGGGTAACACTGAAGCTTTCTTT
CDR3: CASSLAGGNTEAFF

J: TRBJ1-2
V: TRBV7-2
size: -
D: TRBD1
DNA: TGTGCCAGCAGCCAGGGGGGTCGGGACTATGGCTACACCTTC
CDR3: CASSQGGRDYGYTF

J: TRBJ1-1
V: TRBV11-2
size: -
D: -
DNA: TGTGCCACTAACCGCGGGACGCTGACGATGAACACTGAAGCTTTCTTT
CDR3: CATNRGTLTMNTEAFF

J: TRBJ2-6
V: TRBV6-1
size: -
D: -
DNA: TGTGCCAGCAGTGGAGTCTCTGGGGCCAACGTCCTGACTTTC
CDR3: CASSGVSGANVLTF

J: TRBJ2-7
V: TRBV7-2
size: -
D: TRBD1
DNA: TGTGCCAGCAGCCTCCCTGGACAGGGACTGTCCTACGAGCAGTACTTC
CDR3: CASSLPGQGLSYEQYF